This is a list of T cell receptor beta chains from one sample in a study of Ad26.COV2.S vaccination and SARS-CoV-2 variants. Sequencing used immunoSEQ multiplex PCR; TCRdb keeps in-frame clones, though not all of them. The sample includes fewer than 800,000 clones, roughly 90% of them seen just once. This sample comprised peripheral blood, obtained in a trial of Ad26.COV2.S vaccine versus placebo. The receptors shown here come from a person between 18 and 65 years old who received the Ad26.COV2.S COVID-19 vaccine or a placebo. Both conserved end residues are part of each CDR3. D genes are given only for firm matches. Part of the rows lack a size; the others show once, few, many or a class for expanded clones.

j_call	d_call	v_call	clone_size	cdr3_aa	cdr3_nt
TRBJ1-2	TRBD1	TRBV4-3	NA	CASSQDDPGQVAYGYTF	TGCGCCAGCAGCCAAGACGACCCCGGACAGGTAGCCTATGGCTACACCTTC
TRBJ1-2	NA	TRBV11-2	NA	CASSSGQNYGYTF	TGTGCCAGCAGCTCTGGACAGAACTATGGCTACACCTTC
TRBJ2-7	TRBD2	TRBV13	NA	CASSRRLAGFSYEQYF	TGTGCCAGCAGCAGGCGATTAGCGGGGTTTTCCTACGAGCAGTACTTC
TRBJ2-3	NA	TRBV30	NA	CAWSSVLASTDTQYF	TGTGCCTGGAGTTCCGTTTTAGCTAGCACAGATACGCAGTATTTT
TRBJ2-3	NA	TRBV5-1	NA	CASSSAAVPTDTQYF	TGCGCCAGCAGCTCGGCGGCCGTTCCCACAGATACGCAGTATTTT
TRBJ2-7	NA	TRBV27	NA	CASSLSGGYEQYF	TGTGCCAGCAGTTTATCTGGGGGTTACGAGCAGTACTTC
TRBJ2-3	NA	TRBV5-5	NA	CASHWRGRSTDTQYF	TGTGCCAGCCACTGGAGGGGGCGAAGCACAGATACGCAGTATTTT
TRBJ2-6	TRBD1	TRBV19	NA	CASKRQGSGANVLTF	TGTGCCAGCAAGCGACAGGGATCAGGGGCCAACGTCCTGACTTTC
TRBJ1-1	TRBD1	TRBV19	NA	CASSPGQFEAFF	TGTGCCAGTTCCCCGGGACAGTTTGAAGCTTTCTTT
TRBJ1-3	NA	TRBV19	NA	CASSIAGWGSGNTIYF	TGTGCCAGTAGTATTGCCGGATGGGGCTCAGGAAACACCATATATTTT
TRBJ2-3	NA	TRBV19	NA	CASSKQVTDTQYF	TGTGCCAGTAGTAAACAGGTCACAGATACGCAGTATTTT
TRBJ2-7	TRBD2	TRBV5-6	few	CASSLWASGFYEQYF	TGTGCCAGCAGCTTGTGGGCTAGCGGCTTCTACGAGCAGTACTTC
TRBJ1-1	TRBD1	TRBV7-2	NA	CASSSTGPNTEAFF	TGTGCCAGCAGCTCGACAGGGCCGAACACTGAAGCTTTCTTT